The T cell receptor beta chain described here comes from a study of T cell responses to AZD1222 COVID-19 vaccine (dated by TCRdb to the early 2020s). Broadly, across the study: AZD1222 recipients given second doses at about 4 weeks or at about 12 weeks were pooled, since spike-specific TCR depth and breadth were not found to differ between the two schedules. A total of under 250 trial participants underwent TCR sequencing, of whom around 210 had received two doses of AZD1222 and about 26 had received two doses of the MenACWY control vaccine. Enrollment into the trials was organized by age into subgroups of 18-55, 56-69 and 70-plus years, and those subgroups contained roughly 150, 30 and 60 TCR-sequenced participants, respectively. On the study overall, not on this receptor specifically: Conclusions about previously exposed vaccinees are limited because only a handful of AZD1222 recipients were SARS-CoV-2 seropositive at baseline. Because no samples from the day 14 peak response were available, repertoires could be characterized only after the peak T cell response. The vaccine-associated CD4 TCRs covered the entire spike protein, and the dominant responses fell in regions 160-218 and 743-854. Nearly half of unique spike-specific TCRs reportedly recognized epitopes outside regions mutated in the B.1.351 and B.1.1.7 variants. Most participants were white British and females outnumbered males, and the authors suggested that clonal diversity may have been underestimated. After two AZD1222 doses, spike-specific TCR breadth and depth were significantly higher than at day 0 and than in MenACWY recipients. The 56-69-year group was small, and its depth increase did not reach significance, likely because of low power.

The CDR3 regions of human TCRbeta chains were analyzed by immunosequencing. Regarding the original processing steps: TCRs in the repertoires were matched against a reference library of SARS-CoV-2-specific TCRs that had been generated with the MIRA antigen-specificity platform. Breadth was defined as the fraction of unique TCRs that were SARS-CoV-2-associated. Depth was defined as the fraction of total T cells that were SARS-CoV-2-associated. Using the MIRA data, each spike-specific TCR was mapped to the spike region that the TCR reacts to and placed in a CD4 or CD8 class. Log10-transformed breadth and depth values were compared by one-way ANOVA with Sidak's multiple comparisons tests. Entries here come from immuneACCESS through TCRdb and include only in-frame sequences with V and J called. Some clones fail to appear in such tables; in the studies checked, an unresolved V gene covers under half of the shortfall, and the cause of the remainder is unknown. V and J calls plus clone size are reproduced from that table; the DNA served to infer D and trimming. The sample records more than 140,000 clones, about 90% of which are singletons. Around 5.4% of the sample comes from the top ten.

The CDR3, cysteine through phenylalanine, is 13 amino acids long. Only CDR3 DNA is held: 39 bases, read in frame from base 1. V loses 7 bases, J loses 8 bases, and the germline ends lie 12 bases apart. The germline V gene sets CDR1 to WSHSY and CDR2 to SAAADI. This clone was picked up one time. Its antigen is currently not known. No base-level quality is on record; no much larger clone is a single base apart. This sample's time point label indicates: baseline before first vaccination. The vaccinee samples were drawn from two UK trials, COV001 and COV002, one of which was a single-blind randomized controlled phase 2/3 trial testing AZD1222 (ChAdOx1 nCoV-19) in healthy adults. For TCRbeta chain sequencing, PBMC samples from trial participants were taken at day 0 and at day 28 after the second dose.

The rearrangement combines TRBV10-2 with TRBJ1-6; a tentative D match to TRBD1 spans 6 bases. Here the sequenced sample was peripheral blood, taken on day 0 of AZD1222 vaccination. This clonotype was obtained from an adult in good health. The CDR3 is CASTGALDSPLHF. The DNA sequence follows: TGCGCCAGCACAGGGGCCTTGGATTCACCCCTCCACTTT.